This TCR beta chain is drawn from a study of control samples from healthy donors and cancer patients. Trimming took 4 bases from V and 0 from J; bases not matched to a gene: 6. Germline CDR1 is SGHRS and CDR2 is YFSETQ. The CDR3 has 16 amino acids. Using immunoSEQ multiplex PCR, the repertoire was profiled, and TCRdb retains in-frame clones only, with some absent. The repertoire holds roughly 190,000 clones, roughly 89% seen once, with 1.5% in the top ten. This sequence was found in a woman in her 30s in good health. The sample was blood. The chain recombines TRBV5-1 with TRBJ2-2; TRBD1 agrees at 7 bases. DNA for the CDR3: TGCGCCAGCAGCGAACCGGACAGGTCGAACACCGGGGAGCTGTTTTTT. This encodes CASSEPDRSNTGELFF.